Each of the 18 T cell receptor beta chains below was sequenced from the same sample in a study of T cells in Graves' hyperthyroidism and ophthalmopathy. Amplified regions were TCR beta CDR3 sequences from RNA transcripts. In the first-round RT-PCR of the TCR CDR3, the HTBI primer set was used. TCRdb re-derived calls from the multiplex PCR reads in MiXCR, one entry per CDR3 protein. The sample lists over 200,000 distinct CDR3 sequences; roughly a sixth were seen once. The sequenced material came from blood. These receptors were taken from a man over 45 with Graves' hyperthyroidism.

The chain carries TRBV11-2 and TRBJ2-1; perhaps TRBD2 as D (5 bases). The V gene lost 3 bases and the J gene lost 2 bases, with 11 bases spanning the gap. The CDR3 is made up of 15 amino acids. Germline CDR1 and CDR2: SGHAT and FQNNGV. The CDR3 reads CASSFGSRTYNEQFF. As DNA, the CDR3 is TGTGCCAGCAGCTTTGGGAGCAGGACCTACAATGAGCAGTTCTTC. The full variable domain, its missing parts supplied by reference TRBV11-2 and TRBJ2-1, is EAGVAQSPRYKIIEKRQSVAFWCNPISGHATLYWYQQILGQGPKLLIQFQNNGVVDDSQLPKDRFSAERLKGVDSTLKIQPAKLEDSAVYLCASSFGSRTYNEQFFGPGTRLTVL.

This clonotype was detected ten times or more. V is TRBV6-1 and J is TRBJ2-2, with D uncertain. V lost 6 bases and J 6 bases, leaving 14 bases between the germline ends. Germline V gives CDR1 MNHNS, CDR2 SASEGT. There are 14 residues in the CDR3. CDR3 region: CASSDGSVSGELFF. The CDR3, as DNA: TGTGCCAGCAGCGATGGGTCTGTGTCCGGGGAGCTGTTTTTT.

This clonotype was counted many times. The chain combines TRBV20-1 with TRBJ2-2; 15 positions agree with TRBD2. This CDR3 spans 15 amino acids. Germline CDR1 and CDR2: DFQATT and SNEGSKA (reference sequence). V gave up 4 bases and J gave up 8 bases; unmatched junction bases: 5. The CDR3, as DNA: TGCAGTGCTAACCTGGGACTAGCGGGAGGAGGGGAGCTGTTTTTT. This gives the protein CSANLGLAGGGELFF.

This chain links TRBV4-2 with TRBJ2-1; the D call may be TRBD1 or TRBD2 (5 bases each). The V gene lost 4 bases and the J gene lost 0 bases, with 13 bases spanning the gap. CDR1 LGHNA and CDR2 YNFKEQ come from the germline V gene. The CDR3 loop spans 16 amino acids. The CDR3 sequence: CASSLPGTVSYNEQFF. The CDR3 nucleotides read TGTGCCAGCAGCCTTCCCGGGACGGTCTCCTACAATGAGCAGTTCTTC.

In its sample, this clonotype was seen many times. The V call is TRBV5-6, the J call TRBJ1-2, with 11 bases lining up with TRBD1. With 4 bases clipped from V and 8 bases from J, the junction kept 7 bases outside the gene matches. The germline gives CDR1 SGHDT, CDR2 YYEEEE. There are 14 residues in the CDR3. CDR3 protein: CASSAGTGGFGYTF. CDR3 in DNA: TGTGCCAGCAGCGCGGGGACAGGGGGATTCGGCTACACCTTC.

This clonotype has just a few counts. The chain couples TRBV4-3 to TRBJ1-2; D unresolved. The germline V and J ends were trimmed by 2 bases and 4 bases, with 14 bases remaining between them. Germline lookup yields CDR1 LGHNA and CDR2 YSLEER. The CDR3 totals 15 residues. In DNA, the CDR3 is TGCGCCAGCAGCCAATCGGCCTCTCTTGGCTATGGCTACACCTTC. Translated: CASSQSASLGYGYTF.

V and J are TRBV27 and TRBJ2-7; D is perhaps TRBD2 (6 bases). The CDR3 sequence is 16 residues long. The germline V gene encodes CDR1 MNHEY and CDR2 SMNVEV (reference sequence). With 7 bases removed from V and 0 bases from J, the gap between germline ends came to 19 bases. In nucleotides, the CDR3 is TGTGCCAGCAATCCAGAAGCGGGCACGTCCTCCTACGAGCAGTACTTC. Translating gives CASNPEAGTSSYEQYF.

This clonotype was counted between two and nine times. The genes are TRBV6-5 and TRBJ1-5; maybe TRBD1 (6 bases). Trimming removed 2 bases at V and 6 bases at J, with 8 bases between. CDR1 is MNHEY and CDR2 is SVGAGI in the germline V gene. The CDR3 loop spans 13 amino acids. The CDR3, as DNA: TGTGCCAGCAGTTACGACAGGTTTCAGCCCCAGCATTTT. Translation gives CASSYDRFQPQHF.

This clonotype was recorded a few times. The rearrangement joins TRBV5-1 to TRBJ1-1; D gene ambiguous. V was cut by 2 bases and J by 5 bases, with 7 bases left in between. CDR1 is SGHRS, CDR2 YFSETQ, per germline. The CDR3 is 12 amino acids. The CDR3, as DNA: TGCGCCAGCAGCTTTAGGTGGACTGAAGCTTTCTTT. It yields the protein CASSFRWTEAFF.

The gene calls are TRBV19 and TRBJ2-3, with a tentative D call TRBD2 (5 bases). Trimming shortened V by 1 base and J by 3 bases, and 14 bases separated the two germline ends. The V gene's germline CDR1 is LNHDA and CDR2 SQIVND (reference sequence). CDR3 length: 16 residues. CDR3 nucleotides: TGTGCCAGTAGTATAGTTGGAGGCTTCGGGACAGATACGCAGTATTTT. Translating it yields CASSIVGGFGTDTQYF.

In its sample, this clonotype was seen many times. J is TRBJ2-3 and V is TRBV2, with D perhaps TRBD2 (6 bases). The CDR3 consists of 15 residues. V shed 5 bases and J shed 2 bases, with 14 bases lying between them. Germline V gene lookup returns CDR1 SNHLY and CDR2 FYNNEI. CDR3 in amino acids: CASSLLALLTDTQYF. As DNA, the CDR3 is TGTGCCAGCAGTCTCCTAGCGCTACTCACAGATACGCAGTATTTT.

This sequence joins TRBV28 and TRBJ1-4; weak D call: TRBD1 (6 bases). The length of the CDR3 is 16 residues. Germline-derived CDR1 and CDR2 are MDHEN and SYDVKM. V shed 5 bases and J shed 4 bases, with 17 bases lying between them. Here the CDR3 reads CASSPIGRGGNEKLFF. For the CDR3, the DNA is TGTGCCAGCAGTCCCATCGGGAGGGGGGGTAATGAAAAACTGTTTTTT.

This clonotype was observed many times. The chain has TRBV7-9 and TRBJ2-7; 8 bases line up with TRBD1. The V segment lost 2 bases and the J segment 5 bases; nucleotides outside the gene matches: 5. CDR3 size: 14 residues. Germline CDR1 SEHNR, CDR2 FQNEAQ (reference sequence). CDR3 in DNA: TGTGCCAGCAGCTTAAGGGCAGGGGGCAACGAGCAGTACTTC. Its translation is CASSLRAGGNEQYF.

This clonotype was observed a handful of times. The chain couples TRBV30 to TRBJ1-3, with D unresolved. CDR1 is GTSNPN and CDR2 is SVGIG in the germline V gene (reference sequence). The CDR3 has 11 residues. The CDR3, as DNA: TGTGGCAAGCGATGGGGAAACACCATATATTTT. Translated: CGKRWGNTIYF.

The chain's CDR3 is CASSEWPNTGELFF. The CDR3 region has the DNA TGTGCCAGCAGTGAATGGCCAAACACCGGGGAGCTGTTTTTT. V is TRBV6-4 and J is TRBJ2-2; D ambiguous. Trimming took off 3 bases at V and 2 bases at J, with 7 bases between the two ends. Germline-derived CDR1 and CDR2 are MRHNA and SNTAGT. The CDR3 is made up of 14 amino acids.

This clonotype showed up many times. The rearrangement links TRBV5-1 to TRBJ2-1, with 8 bases aligning to TRBD2. The germline gives CDR1 SGHRS, CDR2 YFSETQ. Germline trimming cut 7 bases from V and 5 bases from J; bases unmatched to any gene: 8. This CDR3 is 14 amino acids long. CDR3 nucleotide sequence: TGCGCCAGCGCCGAGGGACTAGGGAACAATGAGCAGTTCTTC. As protein: CASAEGLGNNEQFF.

In its sample, this clonotype was seen many times. This sequence joins TRBV28 and TRBJ1-2, with D unclear. CDR1 is MDHEN, CDR2 SYDVKM, per germline. This CDR3 contains 12 residues. CDR3 residues: CASGFGTYGYTF. The CDR3 coding sequence is TGTGCTAGTGGCTTTGGAACCTATGGCTACACCTTC.

This clonotype came up many times. The chain joins TRBV27 to TRBJ2-5; 9 positions match TRBD1. Germline CDR1 is MNHEY and CDR2 is SMNVEV (reference sequence). This CDR3 region has 15 residues. J was trimmed by 4 bases and V by 3 bases; bases with no gene match: 6. CDR3: CASSLSMGQGETQYF. CDR3 in DNA: TGTGCCAGCAGTTTGTCTATGGGACAGGGAGAGACCCAGTACTTC.